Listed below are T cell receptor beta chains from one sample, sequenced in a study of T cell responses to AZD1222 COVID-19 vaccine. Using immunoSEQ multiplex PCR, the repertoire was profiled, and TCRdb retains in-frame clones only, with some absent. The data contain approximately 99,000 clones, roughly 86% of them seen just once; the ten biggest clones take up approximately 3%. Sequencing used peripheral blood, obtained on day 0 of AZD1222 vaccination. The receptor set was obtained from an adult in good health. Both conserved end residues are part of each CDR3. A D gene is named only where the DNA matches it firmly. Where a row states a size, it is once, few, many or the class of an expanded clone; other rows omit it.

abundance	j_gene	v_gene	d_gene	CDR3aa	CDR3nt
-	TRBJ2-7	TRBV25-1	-	CASSGMGFSYEQYF	TGTGCCAGCAGTGGTATGGGGTTCTCCTACGAGCAGTACTTC
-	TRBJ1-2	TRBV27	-	CASSLGVDYGYTF	TGTGCCAGCAGTTTAGGGGTTGACTATGGCTACACCTTC
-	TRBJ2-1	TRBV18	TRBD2	CASSRRRAGGGEQFF	TGTGCCAGCTCCCGGCGGCGAGCGGGGGGGGGTGAGCAGTTCTTC
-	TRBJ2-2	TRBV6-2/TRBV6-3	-	CASSKTFMSRSSNTGELFF	TGTGCCAGCAGTAAAACCTTCATGTCGCGCTCGTCGAACACCGGGGAGCTGTTTTTT
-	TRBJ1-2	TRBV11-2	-	CASSRSGLAIYGYTF	TGTGCCAGCAGCAGATCCGGACTCGCAATCTATGGCTACACCTTC
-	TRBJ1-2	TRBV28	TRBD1	CASSPQDRSIFALYGYTF	TGTGCCAGCAGTCCACAGGACAGGTCGATCTTCGCGTTATATGGCTACACCTTC
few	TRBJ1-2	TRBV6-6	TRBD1	CASSRGTAYGYTF	TGTGCCAGCAGTCGTGGGACAGCCTATGGCTACACCTTC
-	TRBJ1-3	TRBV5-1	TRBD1	CASSSPGHRGSSGNTIYF	TGCGCCAGCAGCTCGCCCGGCCACAGGGGGAGCTCTGGAAACACCATATATTTT
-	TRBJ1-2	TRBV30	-	CAWSVPYRTAGGYTF	TGTGCCTGGAGTGTACCCTATCGGACAGCCGGCGGCTACACCTTC
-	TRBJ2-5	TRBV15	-	CATSRGRLDQETQYF	TGTGCCACCAGCAGAGGACGACTAGACCAAGAGACCCAGTACTTC
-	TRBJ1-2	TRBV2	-	CASREEAYGYTF	TGTGCCAGCAGAGAGGAGGCCTATGGCTACACCTTC
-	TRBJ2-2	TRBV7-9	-	CASPPPPPMNTGELFF	TGTGCCAGCCCACCCCCCCCTCCTATGAACACCGGGGAGCTGTTTTTT
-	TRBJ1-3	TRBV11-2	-	CASSGRLMPDSGNTIYF	TGTGCCAGCAGCGGTCGACTGATGCCTGACTCTGGAAACACCATATATTTT
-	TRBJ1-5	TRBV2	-	CASKRERADNQPQHF	TGTGCCAGCAAAAGGGAGAGGGCTGACAATCAGCCCCAGCATTTT
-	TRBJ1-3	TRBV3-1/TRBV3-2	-	CASSQDLLAGNTIYF	TGTGCCAGCAGCCAAGATCTTCTCGCGGGAAACACCATATATTTT
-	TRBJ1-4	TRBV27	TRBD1	CASSQQGKGEKLFF	TGTGCCAGCAGTCAACAGGGGAAAGGCGAAAAACTGTTTTTT
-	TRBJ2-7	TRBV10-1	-	CASSESLGRGPYEQYF	TGCGCCAGCAGTGAGTCGCTCGGCAGGGGCCCCTACGAGCAGTACTTC
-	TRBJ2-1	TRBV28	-	CASRNGLYNEQFF	TGTGCCAGCAGGAATGGGCTCTACAATGAGCAGTTCTTC
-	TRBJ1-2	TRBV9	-	CASRNGGAGSYTF	TGTGCCAGCAGAAACGGGGGTGCCGGGAGCTACACCTTC
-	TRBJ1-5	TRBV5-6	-	CASSFRGGGQPQHF	TGTGCCAGCAGCTTCCGGGGAGGAGGTCAGCCCCAGCATTTT
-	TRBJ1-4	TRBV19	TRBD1	CASSPWTGANEKLFF	TGTGCCAGTAGTCCATGGACAGGGGCTAATGAAAAACTGTTTTTT
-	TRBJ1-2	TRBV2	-	CASSEGGYGYTF	TGTGCCAGCAGTGAGGGCGGGTATGGCTACACCTTC
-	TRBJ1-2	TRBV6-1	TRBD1	CASSDPGQGVRFYGYTF	TGTGCCAGCAGTGATCCGGGACAGGGGGTGAGGTTCTATGGCTACACCTTC
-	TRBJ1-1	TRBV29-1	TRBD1	CSVGTQPGQGNTEAFF	TGCAGCGTGGGGACGCAACCGGGACAGGGGAACACTGAAGCTTTCTTT
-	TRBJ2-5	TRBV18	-	CASSPGEGLQETQYF	TGTGCCAGCTCACCCGGGGAAGGTCTACAAGAGACCCAGTACTTC
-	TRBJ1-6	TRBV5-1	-	CASSLGAHNSPLHF	TGCGCCAGCAGCTTGGGGGCCCATAATTCACCCCTCCACTTT
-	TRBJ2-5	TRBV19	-	CASTPNLQPGGTQYF	TGTGCCAGTACCCCAAATCTCCAACCAGGCGGGACCCAGTACTTC
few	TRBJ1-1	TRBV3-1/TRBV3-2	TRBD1	CASSQEDRGLGAFF	TGTGCCAGCAGCCAAGAAGACAGGGGGCTGGGGGCTTTCTTT
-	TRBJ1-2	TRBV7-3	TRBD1	CASSPQGAGNNYGYTF	TGTGCCAGCAGCCCCCAGGGGGCGGGGAATAACTATGGCTACACCTTC
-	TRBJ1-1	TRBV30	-	CAWSVLVDTEAFF	TGTGCCTGGAGTGTACTAGTGGACACTGAAGCTTTCTTT
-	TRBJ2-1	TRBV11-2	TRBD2	CASSPSGRVHEQFF	TGTGCCAGCAGCCCAAGTGGGAGGGTTCATGAGCAGTTCTTC
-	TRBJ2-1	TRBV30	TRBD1	CAWTYRQGNEQFF	TGTGCCTGGACGTATAGACAGGGCAATGAGCAGTTCTTC
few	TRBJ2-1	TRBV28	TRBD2	CASSPGGGLIAYNEQFF	TGTGCCAGCAGCCCGGGGGGTGGTTTAATCGCCTACAATGAGCAGTTCTTC
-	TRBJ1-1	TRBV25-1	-	CASSASTGLNTEAFF	TGTGCCAGCAGTGCCTCGACAGGTTTGAACACTGAAGCTTTCTTT
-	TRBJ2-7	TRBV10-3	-	CAISDRVYEQYF	TGTGCCATCAGTGATAGGGTTTACGAGCAGTACTTC
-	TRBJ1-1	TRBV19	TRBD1	CASNNPTGVSTEAFF	TGTGCCAGTAACAACCCTACAGGGGTCTCCACTGAAGCTTTCTTT
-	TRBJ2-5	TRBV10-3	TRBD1	CAVAGTGQTQETQYF	TGTGCCGTCGCCGGGACAGGCCAAACCCAAGAGACCCAGTACTTC
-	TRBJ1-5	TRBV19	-	CASNSATYSNQPQHF	TGTGCCAGTAATTCGGCGACCTATAGCAATCAGCCCCAGCATTTT
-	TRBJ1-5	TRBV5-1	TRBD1	CASSSQGGSNQPQHF	TGCGCCAGCAGCTCACAGGGGGGAAGCAATCAGCCCCAGCATTTT
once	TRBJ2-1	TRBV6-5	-	CASGRSSYNEQFF	TGTGCCAGCGGGAGGAGCTCCTACAATGAGCAGTTCTTC
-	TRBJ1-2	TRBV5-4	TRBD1	CASSYDRETTDYTF	TGTGCCAGCAGCTACGACAGGGAGACCACCGACTACACCTTC
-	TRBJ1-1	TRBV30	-	CAWSVRGSTEAFF	TGTGCCTGGAGTGTACGGGGGAGCACTGAAGCTTTCTTT
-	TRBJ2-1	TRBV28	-	CASSPVEKGGNEQFF	TGTGCCAGCAGCCCTGTGGAAAAGGGTGGCAATGAGCAGTTCTTC
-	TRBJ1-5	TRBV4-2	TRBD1	CASSLQQGTSNQPQHF	TGTGCCAGCAGCCTTCAACAGGGGACAAGCAATCAGCCCCAGCATTTT
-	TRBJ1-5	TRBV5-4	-	CASSLDRRVQPQHF	TGTGCCAGCAGCTTGGACAGACGGGTTCAGCCCCAGCATTTT
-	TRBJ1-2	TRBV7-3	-	CASSAGGLYGYTF	TGTGCCAGCAGCGCCGGCGGTCTCTATGGCTACACCTTC
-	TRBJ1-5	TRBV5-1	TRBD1	CASSLADRGRRNQPQHF	TGCGCCAGCAGCTTGGCGGATAGGGGGCGCCGGAATCAGCCCCAGCATTTT
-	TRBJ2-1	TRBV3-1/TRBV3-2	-	CASSQDSSGSGEQFF	TGTGCCAGCAGCCAAGATAGCTCGGGGTCGGGGGAGCAGTTCTTC
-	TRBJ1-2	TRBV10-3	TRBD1	CAISESRDRGYYTF	TGTGCCATCAGTGAGTCCCGGGACAGAGGATACTACACCTTC